This is a list of T cell receptor beta chains from one sample in a study of beta chain features in type 1 diabetes. This table comes from immunoSEQ multiplex PCR, and its TCRdb copy is limited to in-frame clones, with some not included. The table records hundreds of thousands of clones, roughly 15% of them present only once. The source material was central memory CD4+ T cells from blood. The receptors stem from a man aged 25-45 years in good health. The CDR3 runs from the conserved cysteine through the conserved F or W. Each record gives: V gene, J gene, clone size, D gene, CDR3 DNA, CDR3 protein. The D gene is left open where the match is weak. Rows may omit the clone size; those that give it use once, few, many or a size class.

v_gene: TRBV27
j_gene: TRBJ1-2
abundance: few
d_gene: NA
CDR3nt: TGTGCCAGCAGTTCAGGCCCAAACTATGGCTACACCTTC
CDR3aa: CASSSGPNYGYTF

v_gene: TRBV27
j_gene: TRBJ1-5
abundance: NA
d_gene: NA
CDR3nt: TGTGCCAGCAGTTTTCGTGGTCAGCCCCAGCATTTT
CDR3aa: CASSFRGQPQHF

v_gene: TRBV9
j_gene: TRBJ1-1
abundance: NA
d_gene: NA
CDR3nt: TGTGCCAGCAGCGTAGGAGACATCCACACTGAAGCTTTCTTT
CDR3aa: CASSVGDIHTEAFF

v_gene: TRBV6-6
j_gene: TRBJ1-2
abundance: once
d_gene: TRBD1
CDR3nt: TGTGCCAGCAGGCCGGACAGGACCTATGGCTACACCTTC
CDR3aa: CASRPDRTYGYTF

v_gene: TRBV4-1
j_gene: TRBJ1-5
abundance: few
d_gene: NA
CDR3nt: TGCGCCAGCAGCCTGGGACCGGAGAATCAGCCCCAGCATTTT
CDR3aa: CASSLGPENQPQHF

v_gene: TRBV27
j_gene: TRBJ2-4
abundance: few
d_gene: TRBD2
CDR3nt: TGTGCCAGCAGTCTCACGTCCGGGACTAGTCGTGACATTCAGTACTTC
CDR3aa: CASSLTSGTSRDIQYF

v_gene: TRBV7-7
j_gene: TRBJ1-4
abundance: NA
d_gene: NA
CDR3nt: TGTGCCAGCAGCTTAGACGATGAAAAACTGTTTTTT
CDR3aa: CASSLDDEKLFF

v_gene: TRBV4-3
j_gene: TRBJ2-7
abundance: few
d_gene: NA
CDR3nt: TGCGCCAGCAGCCAAGACGTACAGATTTACGAGCAGTACTTC
CDR3aa: CASSQDVQIYEQYF

v_gene: TRBV5-1
j_gene: TRBJ2-4
abundance: few
d_gene: NA
CDR3nt: TGCGCCAGCGTATCCCTAGCCAAAAACATTCAGTACTTC
CDR3aa: CASVSLAKNIQYF

v_gene: TRBV27
j_gene: TRBJ1-5
abundance: NA
d_gene: NA
CDR3nt: TGTGCCAGCAGTTCGGAACCCTCCAATCAGCCCCAGCATTTT
CDR3aa: CASSSEPSNQPQHF

v_gene: TRBV27
j_gene: TRBJ2-6
abundance: NA
d_gene: NA
CDR3nt: TGTGCCAGCAAGGTAGGGGGATCTGGGGCCAACGTCCTGACTTTC
CDR3aa: CASKVGGSGANVLTF

v_gene: TRBV18
j_gene: TRBJ1-1
abundance: NA
d_gene: TRBD1
CDR3nt: TGTGCCAGTTCAGGACAGGGGGCGATTATGAACACTGAAGCTTTCTTT
CDR3aa: CASSGQGAIMNTEAFF

v_gene: TRBV5-4
j_gene: TRBJ1-1
abundance: NA
d_gene: NA
CDR3nt: TGTGCCAGCAGCTTCCGGTCTGAAGCTTTCTTT
CDR3aa: CASSFRSEAFF

v_gene: TRBV29-1
j_gene: TRBJ1-2
abundance: NA
d_gene: TRBD1
CDR3nt: TGCAGCGTTCTCGACAGGGGGGGGAGCTACACCTTC
CDR3aa: CSVLDRGGSYTF

v_gene: TRBV5-1
j_gene: TRBJ2-1
abundance: NA
d_gene: NA
CDR3nt: TGCGCCAGCAGAAAGGGGGGAGACAGCAATGAGCAGTTCTTC
CDR3aa: CASRKGGDSNEQFF

v_gene: TRBV20-1
j_gene: TRBJ1-3
abundance: NA
d_gene: NA
CDR3nt: TGCAGTGCAGGGACGGTCAGCACCATATATTTT
CDR3aa: CSAGTVSTIYF

v_gene: TRBV7-7
j_gene: TRBJ2-2
abundance: once
d_gene: NA
CDR3nt: TGTGCCAGCAGCCGCCGGTTGTGGGGCGCGGACACCGGGGGGCTGTTTTTT
CDR3aa: CASSRRLWGADTGGLFF

v_gene: TRBV2
j_gene: TRBJ2-3
abundance: few
d_gene: TRBD1
CDR3nt: TGTGCCAGCAGTCCCCGGGACAGAAACACAGATACGCAGTATTTT
CDR3aa: CASSPRDRNTDTQYF

v_gene: TRBV6-1
j_gene: TRBJ1-5
abundance: NA
d_gene: NA
CDR3nt: TGTGCCAGCAGTGACAGTTACAATCAGCCCCAGCATTTT
CDR3aa: CASSDSYNQPQHF

v_gene: TRBV9
j_gene: TRBJ1-3
abundance: few
d_gene: TRBD1
CDR3nt: TGTGCCAGCAGCGTCAGACAGGGCACCATATATTTT
CDR3aa: CASSVRQGTIYF

v_gene: TRBV5-8
j_gene: TRBJ2-1
abundance: NA
d_gene: TRBD1
CDR3nt: TGTGCCAGCAGCCCTTCGGGACAGGGATTCACCGATGAGCAGTTCTTC
CDR3aa: CASSPSGQGFTDEQFF

v_gene: TRBV7-2
j_gene: TRBJ2-2
abundance: NA
d_gene: TRBD2
CDR3nt: TGTGCCAGCAGCCAGGGACTAGCGGCCACCGGGGAGCTGTTTTTT
CDR3aa: CASSQGLAATGELFF

v_gene: TRBV5-1
j_gene: TRBJ2-3
abundance: NA
d_gene: NA
CDR3nt: TGCGCCAGCAGCTTGCCCCTGAGTAGCACAGATACGCAGTATTTT
CDR3aa: CASSLPLSSTDTQYF

v_gene: TRBV9
j_gene: TRBJ1-2
abundance: few
d_gene: NA
CDR3nt: TGTGCCAGCTCGGGGACTTTGGCTAACTATGGCTACACCTTC
CDR3aa: CASSGTLANYGYTF

v_gene: TRBV27
j_gene: TRBJ2-5
abundance: NA
d_gene: TRBD1
CDR3nt: TGTGCCAGCAGGACAGGGGCACTTAGTTCTCAGACCCAGTACTTC
CDR3aa: CASRTGALSSQTQYF

v_gene: TRBV4-3
j_gene: TRBJ2-2
abundance: many
d_gene: TRBD2
CDR3nt: TGCGCCAGCAACTTACTAGCGGGGTCCGGGGAGCTGTTTTTT
CDR3aa: CASNLLAGSGELFF

v_gene: TRBV14
j_gene: TRBJ2-4
abundance: many
d_gene: NA
CDR3nt: TGTGCCAGCAGCCAAGAAATGGGCGTCGGCAAAAACATTCAGTACTTC
CDR3aa: CASSQEMGVGKNIQYF

v_gene: TRBV5-1
j_gene: TRBJ2-2
abundance: many
d_gene: NA
CDR3nt: TGCGCCAGCAGCTTGGAGTCCGGGGTTAACACCGGGGAGCTGTTTTTT
CDR3aa: CASSLESGVNTGELFF

v_gene: TRBV30
j_gene: TRBJ1-1
abundance: NA
d_gene: NA
CDR3nt: TGTGCCTGGAGTAGGGTGTTGGACACTGAAGCTTTCTTT
CDR3aa: CAWSRVLDTEAFF

v_gene: TRBV7-9
j_gene: TRBJ1-2
abundance: few
d_gene: NA
CDR3nt: TGTGCCAGCAGCCCTCTCCGGCGACCTAACTATGGCTACACCTTC
CDR3aa: CASSPLRRPNYGYTF

v_gene: TRBV18
j_gene: TRBJ2-5
abundance: few
d_gene: NA
CDR3nt: TGTGCCAGCTCACCACGGTCCAGGGCGGGAGAGACCCAGTACTTC
CDR3aa: CASSPRSRAGETQYF

v_gene: TRBV6-6
j_gene: TRBJ2-7
abundance: NA
d_gene: TRBD1
CDR3nt: TGTGCCAGCAGTTATTGGGACAGCTCCTACGAGCAGTACTTC
CDR3aa: CASSYWDSSYEQYF

v_gene: TRBV20-1
j_gene: TRBJ2-2
abundance: few
d_gene: NA
CDR3nt: TGCAGTGCGGGAGAGACCGGGGAGCTGTTTTTT
CDR3aa: CSAGETGELFF

v_gene: TRBV27
j_gene: TRBJ2-7
abundance: few
d_gene: TRBD1
CDR3nt: TGTGCCAGCAAGAACTTGGGACAGGGGGCTTACGAGCAGTACTTC
CDR3aa: CASKNLGQGAYEQYF

v_gene: TRBV5-1
j_gene: TRBJ2-7
abundance: NA
d_gene: NA
CDR3nt: TGCGCCAGCAGATGGGACATCTTCGGCGAGCAGTACTTC
CDR3aa: CASRWDIFGEQYF

v_gene: TRBV5-1
j_gene: TRBJ2-7
abundance: few
d_gene: TRBD2
CDR3nt: TGCGCCAGCAGCCCAAGTCTAGCGGGGGGGTCGGAGCAGTACTTC
CDR3aa: CASSPSLAGGSEQYF

v_gene: TRBV5-1
j_gene: TRBJ2-5
abundance: few
d_gene: TRBD1
CDR3nt: TGCGCCAGCAGCCCCGCCCAGACAGGGCAAGAGACCCAGTACTTC
CDR3aa: CASSPAQTGQETQYF

v_gene: TRBV29-1
j_gene: TRBJ2-6
abundance: few
d_gene: NA
CDR3nt: TGCAGCGTTGGGGGATCCTCTGGGGCCAACGTCCTGACTTTC
CDR3aa: CSVGGSSGANVLTF

v_gene: TRBV10-2
j_gene: TRBJ2-1
abundance: few
d_gene: NA
CDR3nt: TGCGCCAGCAGTGAACAGGGAAGGGTGCAGTTCTTC
CDR3aa: CASSEQGRVQFF

v_gene: TRBV6-5
j_gene: TRBJ2-7
abundance: NA
d_gene: NA
CDR3nt: TGTGCCAGCAGGGTTGCCTACGAGCAGTACTTC
CDR3aa: CASRVAYEQYF